The 22 T cell receptor beta chains presented below share a single source sample, sequenced in a study of cytomegalovirus exposure and HLA in healthy donors. The PCR made use of 60 Vbeta and 13 Jbeta primers. The assay was immunoSEQ multiplex PCR, and TCRdb's table has in-frame clones only and misses some. This sample has 62,000 or so clones, with around 87% found just once. The sequencing input was PBMCs. These receptors originate from a man aged 18 to 30 in good health and CMV-seronegative.

V gene TRBV12-2 combines with J gene TRBJ2-6; the table's D call TRBD1 went unverified against the DNA. TRBV12-2 is described as a pseudogene. CDR3 length: 16 residues. Here the CDR3 DNA reads TGTGCAAGTCGCTTAGGAACAGGGGCTGGGGCCAACGTCCTGACTTTC. Amino acid sequence: CASRLGTGAGANVLTF.

This clone has more than one count but fewer than ten. The chain carries TRBV5-1 and TRBJ2-3; 8 bases map to TRBD2. CDR1 and CDR2 from the germline V gene are SGHRS and YFSETQ. V lost 7 bases to trimming and J lost 4 bases; unmatched junction nucleotides: 8. CDR3 length: 14 amino acids. The CDR3 DNA sequence: TGCGCCAGCTTCCGGGGGGGGCTAGCAGATACGCAGTATTTT. Translated: CASFRGGLADTQYF.

The chain links TRBV6-5 to TRBJ1-2; D is perhaps TRBD1 (5 bases). CDR1 is MNHEY and CDR2 is SVGAGI in the germline V gene. V shed 5 bases and J shed 8 bases, with 18 bases lying between them. The CDR3 loop spans 14 amino acids. The CDR3 DNA is TGTGCCAGCAGTACGACAGTGGATCTGGGGGGCTACACCTTC. Translating gives CASSTTVDLGGYTF.

This chain connects TRBV2 to TRBJ1-2; TRBD1 aligns across 7 bases. This CDR3 comprises 15 residues. Germline V gene data show CDR1 as SNHLY and CDR2 as FYNNEI. Trimming removed 5 bases from V and 1 base from J; junction bases left unmatched: 7. The CDR3 protein is CASSTQGDVNYGYTF. In DNA, the CDR3 is TGTGCCAGCAGTACCCAGGGGGACGTTAACTATGGCTACACCTTC.

This clone was seen only a few times. V usage is TRBV10-2 and J usage is TRBJ2-3, with 7 positions matching TRBD2. Germline V lookup: CDR1 WSHSY, CDR2 SAAADI. Germline trimming cut 10 bases from V and 5 bases from J; bases unmatched to any gene: 9. CDR3 length: 13 amino acids. CDR3 sequence: CAMGLAERDTQYF. As DNA, the CDR3 is TGCGCCATGGGGCTAGCGGAGCGAGATACGCAGTATTTT.

The chain links TRBV11-2 to TRBJ2-7; a possible D gene is TRBD1 (5 bases). The CDR3 contains 15 residues. Germline loops: CDR1 SGHAT, CDR2 FQNNGV. The V end lost 1 base, the J end lost 0 bases, and 10 bases lay between the germline ends. DNA of the CDR3: TGTGCCAGCAGCTTAGGGGGCACGAGCTCCTACGAGCAGTACTTC. Translating it yields CASSLGGTSSYEQYF.

The V gene is TRBV5-1, the J gene TRBJ2-7; D unclear. V was cut by 2 bases and J by 4 bases, with 7 bases left in between. The CDR3 sequence is 12 residues long. Germline assignment: CDR1 SGHRS and CDR2 YFSETQ. The CDR3: CASSLSDYEQYF. The CDR3 DNA is TGCGCCAGCAGCTTATCAGATTACGAGCAGTACTTC.

This clone was counted once. The chain has TRBV6-5 and TRBJ1-4; D remains unclear. Between the trimmed V and J ends, which lost 6 bases and 7 bases, there was a span of 9 bases. The CDR3 is 12 amino acids. Germline values: CDR1 MNHEY, CDR2 SVGAGI. CDR3: CASRRTGEKLFF. The CDR3, as DNA: TGTGCCAGCAGGCGGACTGGTGAAAAACTGTTTTTT.

This chain links TRBV21-1 with TRBJ1-2. TRBV21-1 is a pseudogene segment. The CDR3 spans 14 residues. The DNA for the CDR3 is TGTGCCAGCAGCAAAGCCGCGGCCAAAGGAGGCTACACCTTC. It encodes CASSKAAAKGGYTF.

V and J are TRBV4-2 and TRBJ2-7, with TRBD2 matching over 8 bases. Losses at the gene ends were 0 bases for V and 7 bases for J; bases not matched to a gene: 11. The CDR3 has 16 residues. CDR1 is LGHNA, CDR2 YNFKEQ, per germline. CDR3 nucleotides: TGTGCCAGCAGCCAAGAGGGTGGCGGGGGGAGAGGGGAGCAGTACTTC. This translates into CASSQEGGGGRGEQYF.

The rearrangement joins TRBV6-5 to TRBJ2-1; 7 nucleotides align to TRBD1. Germline V gene sequence: CDR1 MNHEY, CDR2 SVGAGI. The CDR3 has 15 amino acids. The junction had 3 bases not matched to a gene; V was cut back by 0 bases and J by 4 bases. The CDR3 spells CASSYSGQIYNEQFF. In nucleotides, the CDR3 is TGTGCCAGCAGTTACTCGGGACAGATATACAATGAGCAGTTCTTC.

V gene TRBV11-3 combines with J gene TRBJ1-2, with a weak D call TRBD1 (5 bases). Deletions cut 4 bases from V and 5 bases from J, with 20 bases between. Germline V gives CDR1 SGHNT, CDR2 YENEEA. This CDR3 is built from 16 residues. The CDR3 DNA reads as TGTGCCAGCAGCTCCCGAATTTGGGAGGGGAATTATGGCTACACCTTC. This encodes CASSSRIWEGNYGYTF.

The chain combines TRBV5-8 with TRBJ1-5; D is uncertain. The CDR3 sequence is 13 residues long. Germline lookup yields CDR1 SGHTS and CDR2 YDEGEE. Trimming stripped 7 bases from V and 2 bases from J, with 10 bases between. CDR3 amino acids: CASLTQGNQPQHF. The CDR3 DNA sequence: TGTGCCAGCTTAACCCAGGGCAATCAGCCCCAGCATTTT.

This chain links TRBV7-6 with TRBJ2-3, with D perhaps matching TRBD2 (5 bases). In germline, CDR1 is SGHVS, CDR2 FNYEAQ. The V and J ends lost 4 bases and 5 bases respectively, with 13 bases between them. There are 14 residues in the CDR3. The CDR3 DNA reads TGTGCCAGCAGCTCCCTGCCGGCGGGAGATACGCAGTATTTT. Its protein product is CASSSLPAGDTQYF.

Concerning this clone: One end of the junction does not line up with germline, which may come from a read error. This chain joins TRBV2 and TRBJ2-7; D may be TRBD1 (5 bases). Germline-derived CDR1 and CDR2 are SNHLY and FYNNEI. The length of the CDR3 is 14 residues. The CDR3 sequence: CASSGGRASYEQYF. CDR3 bases: TGTGCCAGCAGTGGGGGCAGGGCCTCCTATGAGCAGTACTTC.

This chain connects TRBV18 to TRBJ1-4, with D unresolved. Deletions cut 2 bases from V and 0 bases from J, with 4 bases between. Germline V gene lookup returns CDR1 KGHSH and CDR2 LQKENI. This CDR3 has 14 amino acids. In DNA form, the CDR3 reads TGTGCCAGCTCACCAACTCCAACTAATGAAAAACTGTTTTTT. The encoded protein is CASSPTPTNEKLFF.

This clone was detected once. The chain is built from TRBV5-1 and TRBJ1-1; 7 nucleotides line up with TRBD1. The CDR3 runs 13 residues. The V gene end was trimmed by 5 bases and the J gene end by 6 bases; junction bases not matched to a gene: 7. Per germline, CDR1 SGHRS and CDR2 YFSETQ. The CDR3 is CASSYDRAAEAFF. In nucleotides, the CDR3 is TGCGCCAGCAGTTACGACAGGGCCGCTGAAGCTTTCTTT.

The rearrangement uses TRBV9 and TRBJ2-5; D unresolved. The germline V gene encodes CDR1 SGDLS and CDR2 YYNGEE. The CDR3 loop spans 15 amino acids. The V gene lost 0 bases and the J gene lost 0 bases, with 9 bases spanning the gap. The CDR3: CASSVGGHHQETQYF. DNA of the CDR3: TGTGCCAGCAGCGTAGGTGGGCACCACCAAGAGACCCAGTACTTC. The whole variable domain, filled in from reference TRBV9 and TRBJ2-5, reads DSGVTQTPKHLITATGQRVTLRCSPRSGDLSVYWYQQSLDQGLQFLIQYYNGEERAKGNILERFSAQQFPDLHSELNLSSLELGDSALYFCASSVGGHHQETQYFGPGTRLLVL.

The CDR3 nucleotides read TGCGCCAGCAGCCAAAACGAGGGGGCCTACCACAATGAGCAGTTCTTC. Translating it yields CASSQNEGAYHNEQFF. The chain combines TRBV4-1 with TRBJ2-1; 7 nucleotides agree with TRBD1. The CDR3 covers 16 residues. J lost 5 bases, V lost 2 bases, and 9 bases had no gene match. Germline V lookup: CDR1 MGHRA, CDR2 YSYEKL.

This sequence joins TRBV28 and TRBJ1-2; D might be TRBD1 (6 bases). Germline CDR1 and CDR2: MDHEN and SYDVKM. This CDR3 spans 13 amino acids. The ends were cut back, 6 bases at V and 4 bases at J, with 12 bases in the middle. The DNA of the CDR3 is TGTGCCAGCAGGCCTGAGGACAGCTATGGCTACACCTTC. Its translation is CASRPEDSYGYTF.

For the CDR3, the DNA is TGTGCCAGCAACCCCCGGGACAAAGCCTACGAGCAGTACTTC. It yields the protein CASNPRDKAYEQYF. The rearrangement links TRBV7-8 to TRBJ2-7, with D perhaps matching TRBD1 (6 bases). Trimming stripped 7 bases from V and 2 bases from J, with 15 bases between. Germline loops: CDR1 SGHVS, CDR2 FQNEAQ. The CDR3 spans 14 residues.

The sample holds one count of this clone. The chain joins TRBV6-6 to TRBJ1-2; 8 positions match TRBD1. Germline CDR1 MNHNY, CDR2 SVGAGI (reference sequence). With V trimmed by 0 bases and J by 7 bases, 4 bases remained unmatched. CDR3 length: 14 residues. For the CDR3, the DNA is TGTGCCAGCAGTTACTCGACAGGGGAGCGTGGCTACACCTTC. Translated: CASSYSTGERGYTF.